These 20 T cell receptor beta chains originate from one sample sequenced in a study of post-analysis software for immune sequencing data. Study-level findings and limits: TRBV5-6, TRBV5-1 and TRBV20-1 belonged to a set of about five TRBV segments that were more frequent in patients than controls.

No antigen is known for these receptors. Each TCR beta cDNA library carried unique molecular identifiers. TCRdb reprocessed the PCR reads with MiXCR, giving one entry per CDR3 protein. The sample has hundreds of thousands of distinct CDR3 sequences; around 53% are singletons. Material for sequencing was blood. These receptors came from a girl between 5 and 17 years old with multiple sclerosis.

The chain is built from TRBV11-2 and TRBJ2-3; D may be TRBD1 or TRBD2 (5 bases each). This CDR3 is built from 17 residues. V was pared by 3 bases and J by 3 bases, with 19 bases between. The V gene's germline CDR1 is SGHAT and CDR2 FQNNGV. CDR3 DNA sequence: TGTGCCAGCAGCTTCACAGCCGCGCCGGGACGGACAGATACGCAGTATTTT. Residues: CASSFTAAPGRTDTQYF.

V is TRBV6-5 and J is TRBJ2-5; D possibly corresponds to TRBD2 (5 bases). The CDR3 has 17 residues. Trimming took 0 bases from V and 3 from J, leaving 17 bases between them. Per the germline V gene, CDR1 is MNHEY and CDR2 is SVGAGI. The CDR3 nucleotides read TGTGCCAGCAGTTACTCCCCCTCCATCGAGCGGAAAGAGACCCAGTACTTC. Amino acid sequence: CASSYSPSIERKETQYF.

V usage is TRBV7-2 and J usage is TRBJ1-5; no clear D gene. The germline V gene encodes CDR1 SGHTA and CDR2 FQGNSA. This CDR3 region has 14 residues. V was shortened by 1 base and J by 3 bases, with 7 bases between the two germline ends. The CDR3 DNA follows: TGTGCCAGCAGCTTAGGCCTGGTCAATCAGCCCCAGCATTTT. It is translated as CASSLGLVNQPQHF. Combining the CDR3 with reference TRBV7-2 and TRBJ1-5 gives the whole variable domain GAGVSQSPSNKVTEKGKDVELRCDPISGHTALYWYRQSLGQGLEFLIYFQGNSAPDKSGLPSDRFSAERTGGSVSTLTIQRTQQEDSAVYLCASSLGLVNQPQHFGDGTRLSIL.

V and J are TRBV5-1 and TRBJ1-2, with 12 bases that match TRBD1. V lost 4 bases, J lost 3 bases, and 7 bases stayed unmatched. The CDR3 totals 16 residues. The germline CDR1 and CDR2 sequences are SGHRS and YFSETQ. CDR3 nucleotides: TGCGCCAGCAGCGAACCGGGACAGGGGGCGGACTATGGCTACACCTTC. It specifies CASSEPGQGADYGYTF.

V is TRBV5-6 and J is TRBJ2-1; D gene unclear. CDR3 size: 15 residues. The germline V gene has CDR1 SGHDT and CDR2 YYEEEE. Trimming removed 4 bases from V and 2 bases from J, with 13 bases in between. The CDR3 spells CASSPPLGPYNEQFF. The DNA of the CDR3 is TGTGCCAGCAGCCCACCCTTAGGACCCTACAATGAGCAGTTCTTC. Full variable domain (rest looked up from reference TRBV5-6 and TRBJ2-1): DAGVTQSPTHLIKTRGQQVTLRCSPKSGHDTVSWYQQALGQGPQFIFQYYEEEERQRGNFPDRFSGHQFPNYSSELNVNALLLGDSALYLCASSPPLGPYNEQFFGPGTRLTVL.

A few counts support this clonotype. The J gene is TRBJ2-3, the V gene TRBV5-5, with D unclear. V gave up 2 bases and J gave up 4 bases, with 14 bases separating them. This CDR3 region has 15 residues. Germline V gene data show CDR1 as SGHKS and CDR2 as YYEKEE (reference sequence). This chain's CDR3 is CASSFWTTGADTQYF. CDR3 DNA: TGTGCCAGCAGCTTTTGGACCACTGGGGCAGATACGCAGTATTTT.

The chain combines TRBV5-1 with TRBJ2-1; TRBD2 is a possible D gene (7 bases). V was shortened by 4 bases and J by 9 bases, with 23 bases between the two germline ends. CDR1 SGHRS and CDR2 YFSETQ come from the germline V gene. The CDR3 is 16 amino acids. CDR3 sequence (DNA): TGCGCCAGCAGCCCTGGGGGGGGGCGCGGGGTGACTGAGCAGTTCTTC. Its translation: CASSPGGGRGVTEQFF.

This chain connects TRBV5-1 to TRBJ2-5, with D perhaps assigned TRBD1 or TRBD2 (5 bases each). The V end was cut by 4 bases, the J end by 2 bases, with 21 bases between. CDR1 SGHRS and CDR2 YFSETQ come from the germline V gene. The CDR3 is 17 residues long. The CDR3 DNA reads TGCGCCAGCAGCCCCCCCCCTGGGAGCGAGGGGCAAGAGACCCAGTACTTC. The encoded protein is CASSPPPGSEGQETQYF.

This clonotype was recorded a few times. The chain employs TRBV12-3 or TRBV12-4 and TRBJ2-7, with TRBD2 matching 7 bases. The CDR3 is made up of 13 amino acids. The V and J ends lost 6 bases and 7 bases, in that order; junction bases with no gene match: 9. The CDR3 sequence: CASRDGEGSEQYF. The CDR3 nucleotides are TGTGCCAGCAGGGACGGGGAGGGCTCGGAGCAGTACTTC.

The chain links TRBV12-3 or TRBV12-4 to TRBJ1-2, with TRBD1 matching over 7 bases. The CDR3 is made up of 12 amino acids. Unmatched junction bases numbered 6, after V lost 10 bases and J lost 4 bases. In nucleotides, the CDR3 is TGTGCCATCACTAGGGGGCCCTATGGCTACACCTTC. Protein sequence: CAITRGPYGYTF.

This chain links TRBV29-1 with TRBJ1-4, with D unclear. Germline CDR1 reads SQVTM; CDR2 reads ANQGSEA. V was trimmed by 4 bases and J by 4 bases, leaving 10 bases between them. The CDR3 spans 13 residues. The CDR3, as DNA: TGCAGCGTTGGTCGCGGACTTAATGAAAAACTGTTTTTT. This codes for CSVGRGLNEKLFF.

V usage is TRBV12-3 or TRBV12-4 and J usage is TRBJ2-1; 14 bases are a match to TRBD2. J lost 10 bases, V lost 4 bases, and 6 bases had no gene match. The length of the CDR3 is 15 residues. CDR3 in DNA: TGTGCCAGCAGTTCCGGGACTAGCGGGAGTACCGAGCAGTTCTTC. Translated, it gives CASSSGTSGSTEQFF.

Here the CDR3 reads CASSLAGRGLEQYF. The CDR3 coding sequence is TGTGCCAGCAGCTTAGCGGGCAGGGGGCTTGAGCAGTACTTC. V and J are TRBV7-9 and TRBJ2-7; 8 bases match TRBD1. The CDR3 spans 14 residues. Looked up from germline, CDR1 is SEHNR and CDR2 is FQNEAQ (reference sequence). With 0 bases clipped from V and 7 bases from J, the junction kept 5 bases outside the gene matches.

V is TRBV6-1 and J is TRBJ2-4; a possible D gene is TRBD2 (6 bases). In germline, CDR1 is MNHNS, CDR2 SASEGT. The CDR3 sequence is 15 residues long. V was trimmed by 2 bases and J by 6 bases, leaving 14 bases between them. The CDR3: CASSERGFLGNIQYF. As DNA, the CDR3 is TGTGCCAGCAGTGAACGGGGGTTCCTGGGAAACATTCAGTACTTC.

The V and J genes are TRBV7-3 and TRBJ2-5; maybe TRBD1 (6 bases). The end of the DNA aligns better with TRBJ2-7, so the J call may be wrong. This CDR3 has 16 amino acids. The germline V gene has CDR1 SGHTA and CDR2 FQGTGA. For the CDR3, the DNA is TGTGCCAGCAGCTTAATTTGGCAGGGGCCTTCCTACGAGCAGTACTTC. Protein sequence: CASSLIWQGPSYEQYF.

This clonotype was seen once. The V gene is TRBV20-1, the J gene TRBJ2-7; 9 nucleotides line up with TRBD2. The germline V gene has CDR1 DFQATT and CDR2 SNEGSKA (reference sequence). J was trimmed by 2 bases and V by 5 bases; bases with no gene match: 4. This CDR3 has 13 amino acids. The CDR3: CSALPSGTYEQYF. The CDR3 DNA follows: TGCAGTGCTCTACCTAGCGGGACCTACGAGCAGTACTTC.

This clonotype occurred a few times. V is TRBV12-3 or TRBV12-4 and J is TRBJ1-1; D remains ambiguous. V shed 4 bases and J shed 1 base, with 16 bases lying between them. The CDR3 loop spans 16 amino acids. CDR3 sequence reads: CASSSPKATSNTEAFF. The CDR3 region has the DNA TGTGCCAGCAGTTCCCCGAAGGCGACCTCGAACACTGAAGCTTTCTTT.

This clonotype was found a few times. The chain employs TRBV5-1 and TRBJ1-6; D unclear. V lost 4 bases, J lost 13 bases, and 18 bases lay in between. The CDR3 is made up of 14 amino acids. Germline-derived CDR1 and CDR2 are SGHRS and YFSETQ. The CDR3 spells CASSPGLKLRPLHF. CDR3 bases: TGCGCCAGCAGCCCGGGCCTTAAGCTACGGCCCCTCCACTTT.

This clonotype was seen just once. One end of the junction does not line up with germline, which may come from a read error. J is TRBJ2-7 and V is TRBV12-3 or TRBV12-4, with D uncertain. This CDR3 is 12 amino acids long. CDR3 nucleotide sequence: TGTGCCAGTAGTTTAATTCTGGCAGAGCAGTACTTC. It translates to CASSLILAEQYF.

V is TRBV18 and J is TRBJ1-6; 8 bases fit TRBD1. The V gene's germline CDR1 is KGHSH and CDR2 LQKENI. CDR3 size: 15 residues. Losses at the gene ends were 4 bases for V and 9 bases for J; bases not matched to a gene: 8. CDR3: CASSLAGQGPSPLHF. DNA of the CDR3: TGTGCCAGCTCACTTGCCGGACAGGGCCCTTCACCCCTCCACTTT.